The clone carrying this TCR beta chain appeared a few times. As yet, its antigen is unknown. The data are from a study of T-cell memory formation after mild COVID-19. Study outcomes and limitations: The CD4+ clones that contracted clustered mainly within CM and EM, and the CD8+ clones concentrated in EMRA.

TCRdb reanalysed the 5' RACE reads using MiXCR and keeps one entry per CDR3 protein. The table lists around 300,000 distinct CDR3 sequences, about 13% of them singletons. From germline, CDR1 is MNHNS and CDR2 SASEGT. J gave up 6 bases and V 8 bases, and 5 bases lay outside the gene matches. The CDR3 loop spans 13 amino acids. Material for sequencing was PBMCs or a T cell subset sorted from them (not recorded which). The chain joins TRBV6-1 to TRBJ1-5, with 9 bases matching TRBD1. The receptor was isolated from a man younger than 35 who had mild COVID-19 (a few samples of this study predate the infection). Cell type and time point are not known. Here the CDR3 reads CASRDRDFQPQHF. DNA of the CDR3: TGTGCCAGCCGGGACAGGGACTTTCAGCCCCAGCATTTT.